Listed here are 23 T cell receptor beta chains from one sample, sequenced in a study of cytomegalovirus exposure and HLA in healthy donors. The PCR contained 60 Vbeta and 13 Jbeta primers. Sequencing was performed with immunoSEQ multiplex PCR; in TCRdb, only in-frame clones are kept and a portion is missing. Of roughly 160,000 clones in the sample, about three quarters are singletons; the top ten hold around 2.8%. The specimen was PBMCs. These receptor sequences come from a woman aged 25 to 39 in good health and CMV-seronegative.

The V gene is TRBV29-1, the J gene TRBJ1-2; 7 bases are shared with TRBD1. J gave up 2 bases and V 5 bases, and 5 bases lay outside the gene matches. Germline assignment: CDR1 SQVTM and CDR2 ANQGSEA. The CDR3 contains 13 residues. CDR3 DNA: TGCAGCGTTCAAACAGGGGAAAACTATGGCTACACCTTC. This translates into CSVQTGENYGYTF.

The chain combines TRBV11-2 with TRBJ2-1; TRBD2 matches at 12 bases. Trimming removed 5 bases from V and 3 bases from J; junction bases left unmatched: 2. Per the germline V gene, CDR1 is SGHAT and CDR2 is FQNNGV. The CDR3 has 15 residues. The CDR3 protein is CASSRTSGNYNEQFF. CDR3 nucleotide sequence: TGTGCCAGCAGCCGGACTAGCGGGAACTACAATGAGCAGTTCTTC.

On this clone: Its ends do not fully match the called genes, so a read error is possible. Other nucleotide sequences in the sample specify the same CDR3. V is TRBV5-1 and J is TRBJ2-3; the match to TRBD2 covers 12 bases. CDR1 and CDR2 from the germline V gene are SGHRS and YFSETQ. The CDR3 totals 16 residues. CDR3 DNA sequence: TGCGCCAGTAGCTTCGGACTAGCGGGGAGCACAGATACGCAGTATTTT. Translating gives CASSFGLAGSTDTQYF. The variable domain in full, completed from reference TRBV5-1 and TRBJ2-3, reads KAGVTQTPRYLIKTRGQQVTLSCSPISGHRSVSWYQQTPGQGLQFLFEYFSETQRNKGNFPGRFSGRQFSNSRSEMNVSTLELGDSALYLCASSFGLAGSTDTQYFGPGTRLTVL.

The J gene is TRBJ2-5, the V gene TRBV7-6, with 8 bases that match TRBD2. Germline loops: CDR1 SGHVS, CDR2 FNYEAQ. Trimming at V came to 2 bases and at J to 4 bases, leaving 6 bases not matched to a gene. The CDR3 has 15 residues. The CDR3 loop reads CASSLSLREGETQYF. As DNA, the CDR3 is TGTGCCAGCAGCTTATCACTCCGGGAGGGAGAGACCCAGTACTTC.

The chain links TRBV7-9 to TRBJ2-7; D perhaps matches TRBD2 (5 bases). Germline lookup yields CDR1 SEHNR and CDR2 FQNEAQ (reference sequence). The CDR3 sequence is 14 residues long. V was pared by 1 base and J by 4 bases, with 11 bases between. The CDR3 is CASSLVVGNYEQYF. In nucleotides, the CDR3 is TGTGCCAGCAGCTTAGTTGTCGGGAATTACGAGCAGTACTTC.

The V and J genes are TRBV19 and TRBJ2-5; D unclear. The J call is doubtful: the DNA matches TRBJ2-7 better. CDR1 is LNHDA and CDR2 is SQIVND in the germline V gene (reference sequence). There are 14 residues in the CDR3. In DNA form, the CDR3 reads TGTGCCAGTAGTATGTACGCAAACGGGTACGAGCAGTACTTC. This sequence encodes CASSMYANGYEQYF.

This clone was recorded only once. The chain joins TRBV7-8 to TRBJ2-7; possibly TRBD1 for D (7 bases). The CDR3 length is 13 residues. Germline V lookup: CDR1 SGHVS, CDR2 FQNEAQ. V lost 7 bases to trimming and J lost 1 base, with 11 bases between them. The CDR3 DNA follows: TGTGCCAGCATCCCAGGGGGGTCCTACGAGCAGTACTTC. Translated, it gives CASIPGGSYEQYF.

This clone showed up just a few times. The chain employs TRBV25-1 and TRBJ2-5; the D gene is possibly TRBD1 (6 bases). V was shortened by 5 bases and J by 5 bases, with 12 bases between the two germline ends. This CDR3 is built from 13 residues. Looked up from germline, CDR1 is MGHDK and CDR2 is SYGVNS. CDR3 sequence (DNA): TGTGCCAGCAGTCCAGGACAGTTGGAGACCCAGTACTTC. This translates into CASSPGQLETQYF.

The rearrangement joins TRBV5-4 to TRBJ2-7; TRBD1 matches 8 bases. The CDR3 is 15 amino acids. V shed 0 bases, J shed 1 base, and the junction held 3 bases outside the gene matches. Per the germline V gene, CDR1 is SGHNT and CDR2 is YYREEE (reference sequence). The CDR3 sequence is CASSLGQGASYEQYF. In DNA, the CDR3 is TGTGCCAGCAGCTTGGGGCAGGGGGCATCCTACGAGCAGTACTTC.

This clone appeared a single time. The V gene is TRBV15, the J gene TRBJ1-2; D gene unclear. V gave up 1 base and J gave up 3 bases, with 9 bases separating them. The CDR3 sequence is 14 residues long. Germline V gives CDR1 LNHNV, CDR2 YYDKDF (reference sequence). The CDR3 is CATSRGLRDYGYTF. CDR3 DNA: TGTGCCACCAGCAGAGGGCTCCGGGACTATGGCTACACCTTC. Together with reference TRBV15 and TRBJ1-2, the CDR3 gives the full variable domain: DAMVIQNPRYQVTQFGKPVTLSCSQTLNHNVMYWYQQKSSQAPKLLFHYYDKDFNNEADTPDNFQSRRPNTSFCFLDIRSPGLGDTAMYLCATSRGLRDYGYTFGSGTRLTVV.

This chain connects TRBV29-1 to TRBJ2-1; 7 nucleotides align to TRBD1. The CDR3 is 15 residues long. The V and J ends lost 2 bases and 2 bases, in that order; junction bases with no gene match: 6. Germline CDR1 is SQVTM and CDR2 is ANQGSEA. CDR3 bases: TGCAGCGTTGAAACAGGGGATAGACCCTACAATGAGCAGTTCTTC. This translates into CSVETGDRPYNEQFF.

The rearrangement links TRBV30 to TRBJ2-3; 8 bases align to TRBD2. The length of the CDR3 is 13 residues. Germline loops: CDR1 GTSNPN, CDR2 SVGIG (reference sequence). V shed 4 bases and J 0 bases; nucleotides not matched to a gene: 0. This CDR3 reads CAWTSGSTDTQYF. In nucleotides, the CDR3 is TGTGCCTGGACTAGCGGGAGCACAGATACGCAGTATTTT.

In its sample, this clone was seen a few times. The gene calls are TRBV4-2 and TRBJ2-7; D is possibly TRBD1 (7 bases). The CDR3 has 15 residues. V was clipped by 0 bases and J by 4 bases, with 13 bases between them. The V gene's germline CDR1 is LGHNA and CDR2 YNFKEQ. CDR3 in DNA: TGTGCCAGCAGCCAAGAGGAGGGGGCAGGGTACGAGCAGTACTTC. This translates into CASSQEEGAGYEQYF.

The gene calls are TRBV7-8 and TRBJ2-5, with D hard to call. CDR1 SGHVS and CDR2 FQNEAQ come from the germline V gene. Trimming took 5 bases from V and 1 from J, leaving 11 bases between them. The CDR3 loop spans 14 amino acids. DNA of the CDR3: TGTGCCAGCAGCCCCCTGAGGTTCCAAGAGACCCAGTACTTC. Translated, it gives CASSPLRFQETQYF.

V gene TRBV6-1 combines with J gene TRBJ2-5, with 7 bases aligning to TRBD1. V shed 5 bases and J 1 base; nucleotides not matched to a gene: 7. The germline V gene encodes CDR1 MNHNS and CDR2 SASEGT. The CDR3 is made up of 15 amino acids. CDR3 bases: TGTGCCAGCAGTACCTACGACAGGGCCCAAGAGACCCAGTACTTC. Translating gives CASSTYDRAQETQYF.

DNA for the CDR3: TGTGCCAGCAGTGAGGGACTAGCGGGGGGGCAAGAGACCCAGTACTTC. This codes for CASSEGLAGGQETQYF. The rearrangement joins TRBV25-1 to TRBJ2-5, with 16 bases lining up with TRBD2. This CDR3 has 16 amino acids. Per the germline V gene, CDR1 is MGHDK and CDR2 is SYGVNS. Trimming took 3 bases from V and 2 from J; bases not matched to a gene: 0.

The chain carries TRBV6-6 and TRBJ1-6; TRBD1 aligns across 9 bases. V lost 0 bases to trimming and J lost 9 bases; unmatched junction nucleotides: 6. CDR1 and CDR2 (germline): MNHNY, SVGAGI (reference sequence). The CDR3 loop spans 16 amino acids. The CDR3 DNA is TGTGCCAGCAGTTACTCTAGCACAGGGGGCGGTTCACCCCTCCACTTT. Translating gives CASSYSSTGGGSPLHF.

The rearrangement links TRBV29-1 to TRBJ2-1, with 14 bases matching TRBD2. After removal of 4 bases from V and 6 bases from J, the junction contained 5 bases not matched to a gene. From germline, CDR1 is SQVTM and CDR2 ANQGSEA. This CDR3 spans 15 amino acids. The CDR3 spells CSVVTSGRAANEQFF. In DNA form, the CDR3 reads TGCAGCGTTGTGACTAGCGGGAGGGCCGCCAATGAGCAGTTCTTC.

The rearrangement joins TRBV15 to TRBJ1-5; no clear D. The CDR3 loop spans 13 amino acids. CDR1 is LNHNV, CDR2 YYDKDF, per germline (reference sequence). The germline V and J ends were trimmed by 4 bases and 4 bases, with 8 bases remaining between them. The CDR3 sequence: CATSKTLNQPQHF. The CDR3 coding sequence is TGTGCCACCAGCAAGACATTGAATCAGCCCCAGCATTTT.

The genes are TRBV10-3 and TRBJ2-1; TRBD2 aligns across 8 bases. The CDR3 loop spans 14 amino acids. Trimming removed 11 bases from V and 8 bases from J; junction bases left unmatched: 14. Germline lookup yields CDR1 ENHRY and CDR2 SYGVKD. CDR3 DNA sequence: TGTGCCGTTGATAGCGGGGCAACCCGGGATGAGCAGTTCTTC. Translating it yields CAVDSGATRDEQFF.

This sequence joins TRBV5-1 and TRBJ2-7; the D is unclear. The germline V gene encodes CDR1 SGHRS and CDR2 YFSETQ. This CDR3 contains 15 residues. V was shortened by 1 base and J by 3 bases, with 14 bases between the two germline ends. CDR3 sequence: CASSLYGVQIYEQYF. In nucleotides, the CDR3 is TGCGCCAGCAGCTTGTATGGAGTTCAAATCTACGAGCAGTACTTC.

The rearrangement uses TRBV5-1 and TRBJ1-6; D uncertain. The germline CDR1 and CDR2 sequences are SGHRS and YFSETQ. CDR3 length: 15 amino acids. V shed 0 bases and J shed 5 bases, with 9 bases lying between them. CDR3 DNA: TGCGCCAGCAGCTTGGCCGGAACAGATAATTCACCCCTCCACTTT. Protein product: CASSLAGTDNSPLHF.

This chain uses TRBV7-7 with TRBJ1-5, with D hard to call. Trimming cost V 2 bases and J 11 bases, with 16 bases left between them. In germline, CDR1 is SSHAT, CDR2 FNYEAQ (reference sequence). The CDR3 totals 14 residues. CDR3 loop: CASSLNGRARSQHF. CDR3 bases: TGTGCCAGCAGCTTAAACGGGAGGGCTCGTTCCCAGCATTTT.